The 24 T cell receptor beta chains in this list originate from one sample, sequenced in a study of cytomegalovirus exposure and HLA in healthy donors. The PCR ran on 60 Vbeta and 13 Jbeta primers. The data were produced by immunoSEQ multiplex PCR, yet TCRdb's version contains in-frame clones alone and is incomplete. Here the sample spans about 160,000 clones, around 80% being singletons. The material sequenced was PBMCs. All receptors come from a male donor in good health and CMV-seropositive.

This clone was detected only once. One end of the junction does not line up with germline, which may come from a read error. This chain uses TRBV28 with TRBJ1-5; D is unclear. Per germline, CDR1 MDHEN and CDR2 SYDVKM. The CDR3 length is 12 residues. The chain's CDR3 is CASRLQVQPQHF. In nucleotides, the CDR3 is TGTGCCAGCCGTTTGCAGGTGCAGCCCCAGCATTTT.

The chain employs TRBV5-1 and TRBJ1-5; maybe TRBD1 (5 bases). The CDR3 has 15 residues. The ends were cut back, 1 base at V and 4 bases at J, with 12 bases in the middle. Germline CDR1 is SGHRS and CDR2 is YFSETQ. The CDR3 region is CASSLTGGGNQPQHF. The CDR3 DNA is TGCGCCAGCAGCTTGACCGGCGGGGGAAATCAGCCCCAGCATTTT.

In DNA, the CDR3 is TGTGCCAGCAGTTTTACGGGACAGAGCTCCTACGAGCAGTACTTC. Its translation: CASSFTGQSSYEQYF. V usage is TRBV27 and J usage is TRBJ2-7, with 7 positions matching TRBD1. V was clipped by 3 bases and J by 0 bases; unmatched bases: 5. Germline V gene data show CDR1 as MNHEY and CDR2 as SMNVEV (reference sequence). CDR3 length: 15 residues.

This chain joins TRBV9 and TRBJ1-6; 7 nucleotides agree with TRBD1. Unmatched junction bases numbered 7, after V lost 0 bases and J lost 4 bases. The CDR3 has 17 residues. Germline loops: CDR1 SGDLS, CDR2 YYNGEE. The CDR3 loop reads CASSVGGPGQYNSPLHF. The CDR3 region has the DNA TGTGCCAGCAGCGTAGGGGGGCCGGGACAGTATAATTCACCCCTCCACTTT.

CDR3 residues: CASSAPLDRVQETQYF. The CDR3 DNA sequence: TGTGCCAGCAGTGCTCCTCTCGACAGGGTCCAAGAGACCCAGTACTTC. V is TRBV2 and J is TRBJ2-5; 7 bases line up with TRBD1. Germline assignment: CDR1 SNHLY and CDR2 FYNNEI. This CDR3 region has 16 residues. The junction had 9 bases not matched to a gene; V was cut back by 4 bases and J by 1 base. The variable domain in full, completed from reference TRBV2 and TRBJ2-5, reads EPEVTQTPSHQVTQMGQEVILRCVPISNHLYFYWYRQILGQKVEFLVSFYNNEISEKSEIFDDQFSVERPDGSNFTLKIRSTKLEDSAMYFCASSAPLDRVQETQYFGPGTRLLVL.

The rearrangement links TRBV9 to TRBJ2-1; D is perhaps TRBD1 (6 bases). The V gene's germline CDR1 is SGDLS and CDR2 YYNGEE. CDR3 length equals 14 residues. The V end lost 5 bases, the J end lost 9 bases, and 18 bases lay between the germline ends. The CDR3 sequence: CASSHSDRILEQFF. The CDR3 nucleotides are TGTGCCAGCAGTCACTCAGACAGGATCCTTGAGCAGTTCTTC.

The gene calls are TRBV21-1 and TRBJ1-4; the table's D gene call, TRBD1, was not cross checked with the DNA. TRBV21-1 is a pseudogene. CDR3 size: 14 residues. CDR3 sequence reads: CASSRRQYYEKLFF. The CDR3 DNA is TGTGCCAGCAGCCGACGACAGTATTATGAAAAACTGTTTTTT.

This clone was counted a few times. The chain uses TRBV11-1 and TRBJ1-2; 7 positions match TRBD1. V was clipped by 0 bases and J by 4 bases; unmatched bases: 2. The CDR3 consists of 14 residues. Germline CDR1 is SGHAT and CDR2 is FQDESV (reference sequence). The CDR3 sequence: CASSLAWDSYGYTF. DNA for the CDR3: TGTGCCAGCAGCTTAGCGTGGGACAGCTATGGCTACACCTTC.

This clone was seen a few times. As DNA, the CDR3 is TGTGCCAGCAGTTACGGTATCCGCTATGGCTACACCTTC. Translated: CASSYGIRYGYTF. The rearrangement joins TRBV28 to TRBJ1-2; D is uncertain. The CDR3 consists of 13 residues. Germline lookup yields CDR1 MDHEN and CDR2 SYDVKM. V was trimmed by 4 bases and J by 4 bases, leaving 10 bases between them.

The chain employs TRBV5-1 and TRBJ1-2; perhaps TRBD1 as D (5 bases). Deletions cut 4 bases from V and 6 bases from J, with 16 bases between. The CDR3 is made up of 14 amino acids. Germline lookup yields CDR1 SGHRS and CDR2 YFSETQ. CDR3 in amino acids: CASSRSGGRNGYTF. DNA for the CDR3: TGCGCCAGCAGCCGGTCGGGGGGAAGGAATGGCTACACCTTC.

The V and J genes are TRBV23-1 and TRBJ1-1; D not resolved. TRBV23-1 is an ORF for which the function is uncertain. The CDR3 has 12 residues. The V end lost 7 bases, the J end lost 11 bases, and 17 bases lay between the germline ends. The CDR3 DNA reads as TGCGCCAGCAATCAGCCTCAACCGGAGGCTTTCTTT. Translating it yields CASNQPQPEAFF.

This clone was seen a handful of times. This sequence joins TRBV19 and TRBJ2-7; a weak D match, TRBD1 (5 bases). CDR1 is LNHDA, CDR2 SQIVND, per germline (reference sequence). This CDR3 spans 14 amino acids. V was clipped by 4 bases and J by 0 bases, with 10 bases between them. CDR3 DNA: TGTGCCAGTAGTAAGAGGACAAGCTCCTACGAGCAGTACTTC. Protein: CASSKRTSSYEQYF.

J is TRBJ2-1 and V is TRBV4-1, with D hard to call. Trimming stripped 2 bases from V and 0 bases from J, with 8 bases between. The CDR3 covers 15 residues. Germline V gene lookup returns CDR1 MGHRA and CDR2 YSYEKL. CDR3 sequence: CASSQSESSYNEQFF. CDR3 bases: TGCGCCAGCAGCCAAAGCGAAAGCTCCTACAATGAGCAGTTCTTC.

The chain combines TRBV10-3 with TRBJ2-3, with 8 bases fitting TRBD2. The J segment lost 3 bases and the V segment lost 6 bases, leaving 5 bases of the junction unmatched. The germline V gene has CDR1 ENHRY and CDR2 SYGVKD. This CDR3 comprises 14 residues. This CDR3 reads CAIRRAGATDTQYF. The CDR3 DNA reads TGTGCCATCAGGAGAGCGGGAGCAACAGATACGCAGTATTTT.

The genes are TRBV27 and TRBJ2-7; 9 bases agree with TRBD1. V gave up 3 bases and J gave up 3 bases; unmatched junction bases: 3. Germline lookup yields CDR1 MNHEY and CDR2 SMNVEV (reference sequence). CDR3 length equals 14 residues. The CDR3 spells CASSFGTGNYEQYF. CDR3 DNA sequence: TGTGCCAGCAGTTTTGGGACAGGGAACTACGAGCAGTACTTC.

This clone was seen a handful of times. This rearrangement joins TRBV18 to TRBJ1-2, with TRBD1 identical over 8 bases. The CDR3 loop spans 14 amino acids. CDR1 is KGHSH, CDR2 LQKENI, per germline. After removal of 3 bases from V and 4 bases from J, the junction contained 4 bases not matched to a gene. CDR3 bases: TGTGCCAGCTCACCGGACAGGGAGGGCTATGGCTACACCTTC. Amino acids: CASSPDREGYGYTF.

The genes are TRBV5-1 and TRBJ1-1, with TRBD1 matching over 9 bases. The CDR3 runs to 16 residues. CDR1 is SGHRS and CDR2 is YFSETQ in the germline V gene. V lost 0 bases and J lost 4; bases outside the gene matches: 7. The CDR3 nucleotides read TGCGCCAGCAGCTTGGAAGGACAGGGGACGTCCACTGAAGCTTTCTTT. Protein: CASSLEGQGTSTEAFF.

This clone came up a few times. CDR3 nucleotides: TGTGCCAGCAGCTTTTCTAGCGGGTCCTACAATGAGCAGTTCTTC. Translated, it gives CASSFSSGSYNEQFF. J is TRBJ2-1 and V is TRBV7-2, with TRBD2 matching 8 bases. V lost 3 bases and J lost 1; bases outside the gene matches: 2. The CDR3 extends over 15 amino acids. In germline, CDR1 is SGHTA, CDR2 FQGNSA.

This clone showed up just a few times. V gene TRBV11-1 combines with J gene TRBJ2-7, with 11 bases aligning to TRBD1. CDR1 is SGHAT, CDR2 FQDESV, per germline (reference sequence). This CDR3 contains 15 residues. Trimming removed 10 bases from V and 3 bases from J; junction bases left unmatched: 11. CDR3 residues: CATRLSGTGGYEQYF. CDR3 nucleotides: TGTGCCACCCGCCTCTCCGGGACAGGGGGCTACGAGCAGTACTTC.

This chain links TRBV18 with TRBJ1-1; no clear D gene. V was pared by 1 base and J by 0 bases, with 6 bases between. Looked up from germline, CDR1 is KGHSH and CDR2 is LQKENI. The CDR3 runs 14 residues. The CDR3 DNA follows: TGTGCCAGCTCACCACAGAACTTGAACACTGAAGCTTTCTTT. Its translation: CASSPQNLNTEAFF.

The chain recombines TRBV5-1 with TRBJ1-1, with 11 bases aligning to TRBD1. The germline CDR1 and CDR2 sequences are SGHRS and YFSETQ. The CDR3 spans 14 residues. After removal of 4 bases from V and 4 bases from J, the junction contained 3 bases not matched to a gene. The CDR3 sequence: CASSGDRGGTEAFF. The CDR3 nucleotides read TGCGCCAGCAGCGGGGACAGGGGGGGCACTGAAGCTTTCTTT.

CDR3 DNA sequence: TGTGCCAGTAGCCCAGCGGAGGCCTTATCCTACGAGCAGTACTTC. Residues: CASSPAEALSYEQYF. This rearrangement joins TRBV19 to TRBJ2-7; weak D call: TRBD2 (5 bases). Germline V gene data show CDR1 as LNHDA and CDR2 as SQIVND (reference sequence). The V end lost 6 bases, the J end lost 1 base, and 16 bases lay between the germline ends. The CDR3 contains 15 residues.

The chain uses TRBV7-3 and TRBJ2-2; 8 nucleotides agree with TRBD2. The trim removed 6 bases at V and 6 bases at J, leaving 24 bases unmatched. Germline CDR1 SGHTA, CDR2 FQGTGA. The CDR3 length is 20 residues. This CDR3 is CASRQFPEASGPGGAGELFF. The CDR3 DNA is TGTGCCAGCAGGCAATTCCCGGAGGCTAGCGGACCCGGGGGGGCCGGGGAGCTGTTTTTT. Full variable domain (outside the CDR3, taken from reference TRBV7-3 and TRBJ2-2): GAGVSQTPSNKVTEKGKYVELRCDPISGHTALYWYRQSLGQGPEFLIYFQGTGAADDSGLPNDRFFAVRPEGSVSTLKIQRTERGDSAVYLCASRQFPEASGPGGAGELFFGEGSRLTVL.

This clone was picked up a small number of times. The rearrangement uses TRBV11-2 and TRBJ1-3; D not resolved. The V gene's germline CDR1 is SGHAT and CDR2 FQNNGV. Trimming left V 0 bases short and J 0 bases short, with 6 bases between. CDR3 length: 15 residues. The CDR3 loop reads CASSLDPGSGNTIYF. As DNA, the CDR3 is TGTGCCAGCAGCTTAGATCCAGGCTCTGGAAACACCATATATTTT.